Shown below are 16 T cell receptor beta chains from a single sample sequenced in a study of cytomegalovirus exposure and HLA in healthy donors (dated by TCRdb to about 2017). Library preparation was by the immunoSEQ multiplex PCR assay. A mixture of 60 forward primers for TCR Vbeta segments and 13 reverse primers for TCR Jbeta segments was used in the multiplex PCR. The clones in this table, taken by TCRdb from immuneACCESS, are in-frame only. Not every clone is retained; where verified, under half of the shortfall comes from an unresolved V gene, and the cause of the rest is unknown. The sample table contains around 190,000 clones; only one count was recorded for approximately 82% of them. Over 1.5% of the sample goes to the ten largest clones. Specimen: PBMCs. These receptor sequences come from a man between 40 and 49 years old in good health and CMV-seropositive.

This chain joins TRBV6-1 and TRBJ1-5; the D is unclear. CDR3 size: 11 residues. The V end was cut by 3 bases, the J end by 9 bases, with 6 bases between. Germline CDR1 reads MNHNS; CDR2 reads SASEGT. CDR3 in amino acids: CASSDGGPQHF. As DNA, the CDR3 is TGTGCCAGCAGTGACGGAGGGCCCCAGCATTTT.

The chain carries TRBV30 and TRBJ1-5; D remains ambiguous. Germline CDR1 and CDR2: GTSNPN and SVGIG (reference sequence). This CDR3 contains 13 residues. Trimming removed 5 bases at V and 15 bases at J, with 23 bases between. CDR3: CAWGKGYEGILHF. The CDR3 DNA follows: TGTGCCTGGGGAAAAGGGTATGAGGGTATCCTGCATTTT.

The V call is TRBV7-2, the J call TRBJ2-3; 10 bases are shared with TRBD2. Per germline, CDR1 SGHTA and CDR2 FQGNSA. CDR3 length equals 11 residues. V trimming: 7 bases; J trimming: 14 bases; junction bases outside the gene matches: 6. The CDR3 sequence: CASTSSGRVYF. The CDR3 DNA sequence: TGTGCCAGCACCTCCAGCGGGAGGGTGTATTTT.

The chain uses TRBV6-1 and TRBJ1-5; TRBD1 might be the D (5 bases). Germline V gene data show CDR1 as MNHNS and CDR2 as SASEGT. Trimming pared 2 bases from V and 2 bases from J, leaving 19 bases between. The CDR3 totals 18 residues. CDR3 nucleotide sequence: TGTGCCAGCAGTGAAAAGACAGTCCCGGGACTACGCAATCAGCCCCAGCATTTT. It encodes CASSEKTVPGLRNQPQHF.

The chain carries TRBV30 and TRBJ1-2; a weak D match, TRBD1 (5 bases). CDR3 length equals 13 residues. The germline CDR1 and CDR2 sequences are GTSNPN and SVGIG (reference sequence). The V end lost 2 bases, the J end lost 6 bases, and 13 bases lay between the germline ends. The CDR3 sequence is CAWSTQGFHGYTF. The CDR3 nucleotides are TGTGCCTGGAGTACGCAGGGTTTCCATGGCTACACCTTC.

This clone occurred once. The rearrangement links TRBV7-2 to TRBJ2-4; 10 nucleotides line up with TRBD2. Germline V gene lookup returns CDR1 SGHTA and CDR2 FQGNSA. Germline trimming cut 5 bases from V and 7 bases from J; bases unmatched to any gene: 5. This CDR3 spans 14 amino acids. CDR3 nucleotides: TGTGCCAGCAGCACAGCGGGAGGGGGTAACATTCAGTACTTC. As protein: CASSTAGGGNIQYF.

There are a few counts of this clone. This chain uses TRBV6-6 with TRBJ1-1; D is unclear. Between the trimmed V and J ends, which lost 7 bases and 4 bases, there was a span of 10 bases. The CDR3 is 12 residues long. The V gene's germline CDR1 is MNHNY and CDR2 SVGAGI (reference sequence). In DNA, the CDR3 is TGTGCCAGCAACTGGAGGAGCACTGAAGCTTTCTTT. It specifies CASNWRSTEAFF.

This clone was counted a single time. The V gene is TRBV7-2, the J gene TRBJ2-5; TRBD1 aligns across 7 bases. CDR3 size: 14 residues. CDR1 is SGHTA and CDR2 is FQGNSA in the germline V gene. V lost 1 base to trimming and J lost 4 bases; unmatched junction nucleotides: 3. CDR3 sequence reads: CASSLGTGGETQYF. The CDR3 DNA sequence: TGTGCCAGCAGCTTAGGGACAGGAGGAGAGACCCAGTACTTC.

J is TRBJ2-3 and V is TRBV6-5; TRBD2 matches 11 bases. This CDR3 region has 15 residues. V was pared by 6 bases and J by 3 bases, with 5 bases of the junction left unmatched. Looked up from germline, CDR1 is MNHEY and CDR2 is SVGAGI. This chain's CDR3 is CASSRLAGTTDTQYF. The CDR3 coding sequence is TGTGCCAGCAGCCGACTAGCGGGAACTACAGATACGCAGTATTTT.

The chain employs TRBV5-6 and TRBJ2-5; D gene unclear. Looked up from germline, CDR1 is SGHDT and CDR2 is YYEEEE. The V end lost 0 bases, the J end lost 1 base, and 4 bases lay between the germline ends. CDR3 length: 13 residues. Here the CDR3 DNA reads TGTGCCAGCAGCTTGGCCAGCCAAGAGACCCAGTACTTC. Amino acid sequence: CASSLASQETQYF. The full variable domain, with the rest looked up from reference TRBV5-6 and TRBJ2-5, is DAGVTQSPTHLIKTRGQQVTLRCSPKSGHDTVSWYQQALGQGPQFIFQYYEEEERQRGNFPDRFSGHQFPNYSSELNVNALLLGDSALYLCASSLASQETQYFGPGTRLLVL.

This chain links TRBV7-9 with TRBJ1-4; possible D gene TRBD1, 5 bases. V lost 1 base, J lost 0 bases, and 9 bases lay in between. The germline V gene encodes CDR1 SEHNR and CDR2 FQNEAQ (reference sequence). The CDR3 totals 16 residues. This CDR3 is CASSLGGRATNEKLFF. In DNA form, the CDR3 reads TGTGCCAGCAGCTTAGGTGGCAGGGCAACTAATGAAAAACTGTTTTTT.

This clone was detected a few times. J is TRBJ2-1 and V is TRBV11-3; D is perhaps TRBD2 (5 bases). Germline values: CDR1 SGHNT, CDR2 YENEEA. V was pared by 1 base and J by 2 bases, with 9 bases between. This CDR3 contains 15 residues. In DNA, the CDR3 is TGTGCCAGCAGCTTAGCGGCGGGTGCCTACAATGAGCAGTTCTTC. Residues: CASSLAAGAYNEQFF.

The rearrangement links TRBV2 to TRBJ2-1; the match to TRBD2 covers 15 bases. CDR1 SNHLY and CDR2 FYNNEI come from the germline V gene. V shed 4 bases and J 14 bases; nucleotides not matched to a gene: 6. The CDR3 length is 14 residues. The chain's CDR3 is CASSGTSGRAGEFF. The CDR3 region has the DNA TGTGCCAGCAGTGGGACTAGCGGGAGGGCCGGTGAGTTCTTC.

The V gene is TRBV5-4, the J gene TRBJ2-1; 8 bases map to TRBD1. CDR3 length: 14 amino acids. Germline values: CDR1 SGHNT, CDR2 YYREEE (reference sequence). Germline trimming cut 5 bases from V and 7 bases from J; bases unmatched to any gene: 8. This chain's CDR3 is CASSLVDRVNEQFF. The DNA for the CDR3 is TGTGCCAGCAGTCTTGTGGACAGGGTTAATGAGCAGTTCTTC. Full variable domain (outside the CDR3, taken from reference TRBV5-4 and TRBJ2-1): ETGVTQSPTHLIKTRGQQVTLRCSSQSGHNTVSWYQQALGQGPQFIFQYYREEENGRGNFPPRFSGLQFPNYSSELNVNALELDDSALYLCASSLVDRVNEQFFGPGTRLTVL.

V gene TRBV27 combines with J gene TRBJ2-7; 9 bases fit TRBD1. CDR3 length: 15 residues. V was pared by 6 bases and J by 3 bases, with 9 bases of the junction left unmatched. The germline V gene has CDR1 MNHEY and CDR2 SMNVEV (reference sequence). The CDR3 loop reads CASSWGQGRIYEQYF. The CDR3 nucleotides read TGTGCCAGCAGCTGGGGACAGGGTAGAATCTACGAGCAGTACTTC.

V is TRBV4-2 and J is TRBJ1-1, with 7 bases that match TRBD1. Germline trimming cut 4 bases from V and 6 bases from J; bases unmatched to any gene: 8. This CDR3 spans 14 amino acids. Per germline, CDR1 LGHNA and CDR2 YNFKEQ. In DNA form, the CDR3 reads TGTGCCAGCAGCCTACAACAGGGGAAGGCTGAAGCTTTCTTT. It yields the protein CASSLQQGKAEAFF.